This T cell receptor beta chain is drawn from a study of human T cells and chemical hapten exposure. In the study overall: Minor volume differences among pooled libraries chiefly drove per-sample TCR yield variation.

Germline CDR1 SEHNR, CDR2 FQNEAQ (reference sequence). The CDR3 has 13 residues. V shed 1 base and J shed 6 bases, with 10 bases lying between them. Library preparation tagged each individual cDNA molecule with a unique molecular identifier. As handled by the study authors: A typical sample had 95,638 TCRs, with 23,224 to 690,600 overall. TCRdb re-derived calls from the 5' RACE reads in MiXCR, one entry per CDR3 protein. Here the V and J calls rest on TCRdb's processing, not on the authors' analysis. The data contain 110,000 or so distinct CDR3 sequences, roughly a fifth of them singletons. Whole blood that had not been fractionated was the source of extracted total RNA.

The sequence was obtained from a human donor in good health. This chain connects TRBV7-9 to TRBJ2-7, with a tentative D call TRBD2 (6 bases). CDR3 nucleotides: TGTGCCAGCAGCTTAGACGGGGGTAGCGAGCAGTACTTC. Translating gives CASSLDGGSEQYF.